A single sample is the source of the 24 T cell receptor beta chains below, sequenced in a study of blood T cells in healthy people across ages. The use of a sample-barcoded 5' primer and a J-beta primer mix characterized a second PCR of roughly 7 to 11 cycles. TCRdb analysed the 5' RACE reads with MiXCR anew, one entry per CDR3 protein. The table records about 670,000 distinct CDR3 sequences, over 40% of them present only once. The source material was blood. The source of these receptors is a woman older than 75 in good health.

The chain employs TRBV2 and TRBJ2-7; D is perhaps TRBD2 (5 bases). Trimming removed 6 bases from V and 10 bases from J, with 19 bases in between. CDR3 length equals 13 residues. The germline V gene encodes CDR1 SNHLY and CDR2 FYNNEI. CDR3 DNA sequence: TGTGCCAGCAGCGCTGGACGGACGGAGGCCCAGTACTTC. Amino acid sequence: CASSAGRTEAQYF.

The genes are TRBV5-1 and TRBJ2-1; TRBD2 aligns across 12 bases. Germline V gene sequence: CDR1 SGHRS, CDR2 YFSETQ. V dropped 1 base and J dropped 11; count of bases not matched to a gene: 4. The CDR3 contains 14 residues. CDR3 DNA sequence: TGCGCCAGCAGCTTGACTAGCGGGGGGACCCAGCAGTTCTTC. It codes for CASSLTSGGTQQFF.

The chain employs TRBV7-7 and TRBJ2-2, with D maybe TRBD2 (6 bases). The CDR3 extends over 11 amino acids. Trimming left V 11 bases short and J 7 bases short, with 11 bases between. Germline CDR1 and CDR2: SSHAT and FNYEAQ (reference sequence). CDR3 nucleotide sequence: TGTGCCGCGAGGAGGGACGGGGAGCTGTTTTTT. Translating gives CAARRDGELFF.

The V call is TRBV18, the J call TRBJ2-3, with a possible D match to TRBD1 (6 bases). V lost 3 bases and J 2 bases, leaving 15 bases between the germline ends. This CDR3 contains 16 residues. Germline V lookup: CDR1 KGHSH, CDR2 LQKENI. DNA of the CDR3: TGTGCCAGCTCACCTCTTGAACAGGGATTCACAGATACGCAGTATTTT. Its protein is CASSPLEQGFTDTQYF.

In this sample, this clonotype turned up many times. This chain joins TRBV12-3 or TRBV12-4 and TRBJ2-3; TRBD2 aligns across 14 bases. Trimming at V came to 10 bases and at J to 1 base, leaving 7 bases not matched to a gene. The CDR3 has 16 amino acids. CDR3 nucleotide sequence: TGTGCCATTTCGGGACTAGCGGGAGTTGGCACAGATACGCAGTATTTT. Protein sequence: CAISGLAGVGTDTQYF.

V usage is TRBV5-4 and J usage is TRBJ2-5; D unclear. Judging by the DNA end, TRBJ2-7 fits better; the J call may be wrong. The germline V gene encodes CDR1 SGHNT and CDR2 YYREEE (reference sequence). The CDR3 length is 14 residues. CDR3 loop: CASSFNDGYYEQYF. CDR3 bases: TGTGCCAGCAGCTTTAACGACGGTTACTACGAGCAGTACTTC.

In this sample, this clonotype turned up many times. The chain recombines TRBV20-1 with TRBJ2-7, with D hard to call. V was clipped by 2 bases and J by 5 bases, with 7 bases between them. Germline-derived CDR1 and CDR2 are DFQATT and SNEGSKA (reference sequence). This CDR3 contains 11 residues. The CDR3 is CSARLRDEQYF. CDR3 DNA sequence: TGCAGTGCTAGATTACGGGACGAGCAGTACTTC.

The V and J genes are TRBV11-2 and TRBJ2-6; no firm D call. Germline V gene data show CDR1 as SGHAT and CDR2 as FQNNGV. Deletions cut 2 bases from V and 13 bases from J, with 21 bases between. The CDR3 has 16 amino acids. CDR3 sequence (DNA): TGTGCCAGCAGCTTACCCCGGGCCGAGCCCACAAGGGTCCTGACTTTC. Translating gives CASSLPRAEPTRVLTF. The full variable domain, rest sourced from reference TRBV11-2 and TRBJ2-6, is EAGVAQSPRYKIIEKRQSVAFWCNPISGHATLYWYQQILGQGPKLLIQFQNNGVVDDSQLPKDRFSAERLKGVDSTLKIQPAKLEDSAVYLCASSLPRAEPTRVLTFGAGSRLTVL.

The chain combines TRBV28 with TRBJ1-2; tentative D call: TRBD1 (5 bases). Germline V gives CDR1 MDHEN, CDR2 SYDVKM. The V end lost 5 bases, the J end lost 2 bases, and 9 bases lay between the germline ends. The CDR3 covers 13 residues. CDR3 in amino acids: CASSVGVNYGYTF. CDR3 DNA sequence: TGTGCCAGCAGTGTGGGGGTCAACTATGGCTACACCTTC.

This rearrangement joins TRBV12-3 or TRBV12-4 to TRBJ2-3; D ambiguous. The CDR3 totals 13 residues. V dropped 6 bases and J dropped 13 bases, with 20 bases sitting between them. CDR3 amino acids: CASSRGRADVEYF. CDR3 sequence (DNA): TGTGCCAGCAGCAGAGGCAGAGCAGATGTGGAGTATTTT.

The chain recombines TRBV3-1 with TRBJ2-1; 11 bases agree with TRBD1. The V and J ends lost 5 bases and 13 bases, in that order; junction bases with no gene match: 13. The germline V gene has CDR1 LGHDT and CDR2 YNNKEL (reference sequence). The length of the CDR3 is 15 residues. The CDR3 here is CASSYGDRGKIRQFF. The CDR3 DNA reads as TGTGCCAGCAGCTACGGGGACAGGGGGAAAATACGACAGTTCTTC.

This rearrangement joins TRBV28 to TRBJ1-6; a weak D match, TRBD1 (5 bases). Germline loops: CDR1 MDHEN, CDR2 SYDVKM. Trimming stripped 6 bases from V and 5 bases from J, with 20 bases between. This CDR3 is 17 amino acids long. For the CDR3, the DNA is TGTGCCAGCAGCAGTCCGGGACGGACGACTAATAATTCACCCCTCCACTTT. It encodes CASSSPGRTTNNSPLHF.

J is TRBJ1-3 and V is TRBV7-9, with D hard to call. Per germline, CDR1 SEHNR and CDR2 FQNEAQ (reference sequence). CDR3 length: 15 residues. The V end was cut by 6 bases, the J end by 0 bases, with 12 bases between. DNA of the CDR3: TGTGCCAGCAGTCAGGACGGTTTCTCTGGAAACACCATATATTTT. This translates into CASSQDGFSGNTIYF.

This clonotype was counted many times. This chain connects TRBV12-3 or TRBV12-4 to TRBJ2-1; 13 bases are shared with TRBD2. The CDR3 sequence is 17 residues long. With 5 bases clipped from V and 4 bases from J, the junction kept 8 bases outside the gene matches. The CDR3, as DNA: TGTGCCAGCAGTACTAGCGGGGGGGCTTCAGGGTACAATGAGCAGTTCTTC. It codes for CASSTSGGASGYNEQFF.

This clonotype occurred many times. V gene TRBV5-1 combines with J gene TRBJ2-7, with 11 bases that match TRBD2. Germline CDR1 is SGHRS and CDR2 is YFSETQ. V lost 4 bases to trimming and J lost 3 bases; unmatched junction nucleotides: 9. The CDR3 sequence is 16 residues long. The CDR3 DNA is TGCGCCAGCAGCGTTAGACTAGCGGGACAAAACTACGAGCAGTACTTC. Its protein is CASSVRLAGQNYEQYF.

This clonotype was picked up many times. V usage is TRBV6-6 and J usage is TRBJ2-3; D tentatively fits TRBD1 or TRBD2 (5 bases each). CDR3 length: 12 residues. With 7 bases removed from V and 4 bases from J, the gap between germline ends came to 9 bases. CDR1 is MNHNY and CDR2 is SVGAGI in the germline V gene (reference sequence). The CDR3 region is CASKVGPDTQYF. The CDR3 region has the DNA TGTGCCAGCAAAGTGGGACCAGATACGCAGTATTTT.

The chain joins TRBV6-6 to TRBJ2-4, with 9 positions matching TRBD1. Per the germline V gene, CDR1 is MNHNY and CDR2 is SVGAGI (reference sequence). The CDR3 is 14 amino acids. The trim removed 5 bases at V and 5 bases at J, leaving 4 bases unmatched. CDR3 DNA: TGTGCCAGCAGTGCTGGGGACAGGGAAAACATTCAGTACTTC. Translating gives CASSAGDRENIQYF.

This clonotype has only a few counts. The chain links TRBV20-1 to TRBJ2-6; D is unresolved. This CDR3 spans 13 amino acids. V lost 6 bases to trimming and J lost 0 bases, with 6 bases between them. Germline-derived CDR1 and CDR2 are DFQATT and SNEGSKA (reference sequence). The CDR3 here is CSAPTSGANVLTF. DNA of the CDR3: TGCAGTGCCCCAACCTCTGGGGCCAACGTCCTGACTTTC.

This clonotype was counted once. The chain has TRBV7-2 and TRBJ2-1; D unresolved. V lost 0 bases and J lost 0, with 12 bases in between. Per the germline V gene, CDR1 is SGHTA and CDR2 is FQGNSA. CDR3 length equals 17 residues. CDR3 in DNA: TGTGCCAGCAGCTTAGCCCAGGAGATCCTCTCCTACAATGAGCAGTTCTTC. Translated: CASSLAQEILSYNEQFF.

The V call is TRBV20-1, the J call TRBJ2-7; 11 bases agree with TRBD2. Per the germline V gene, CDR1 is DFQATT and CDR2 is SNEGSKA (reference sequence). The length of the CDR3 is 14 residues. J was trimmed by 4 bases and V by 6 bases; bases with no gene match: 8. For the CDR3, the DNA is TGCAGTGCCCCAACTAGCGGGGGACAATACGAGCAGTACTTC. This sequence encodes CSAPTSGGQYEQYF.

The chain couples TRBV15 to TRBJ1-4; 9 bases line up with TRBD1. There are 15 residues in the CDR3. The germline gives CDR1 LNHNV, CDR2 YYDKDF (reference sequence). V lost 1 base and J lost 7; bases outside the gene matches: 4. For the CDR3, the DNA is TGTGCCACCAGCAGAGCACAGGGGGCTGGTGAAAAACTGTTTTTT. Protein: CATSRAQGAGEKLFF.

This clonotype was recorded a few times. V gene TRBV20-1 combines with J gene TRBJ1-2; D gene unclear. Trimming removed 6 bases from V and 1 base from J, with 15 bases in between. The CDR3 is 14 residues long. CDR1 DFQATT and CDR2 SNEGSKA come from the germline V gene (reference sequence). CDR3: CSAWAPAINYGYTF. Here the CDR3 DNA reads TGCAGTGCCTGGGCCCCGGCTATTAACTATGGCTACACCTTC.

In its sample, this clonotype was seen a few times. The chain recombines TRBV12-3 or TRBV12-4 with TRBJ2-7; 7 bases match TRBD2. The CDR3 is 18 residues long. Trimming took 2 bases from V and 6 from J; bases not matched to a gene: 19. Written as DNA, the CDR3 is TGTGCCAGCAGTTTATCTCGTCATTTTCTTGCGGGAGCCTCCGAGCAGTACTTC. Its translation is CASSLSRHFLAGASEQYF.

This clonotype was picked up many times. This chain uses TRBV7-2 with TRBJ1-4, with D perhaps matching TRBD1 (5 bases). Germline CDR1 is SGHTA and CDR2 is FQGNSA. Deletions cut 5 bases from V and 8 bases from J, with 12 bases between. The CDR3 totals 13 residues. CDR3 region: CASSPGTKEKLFF. CDR3 bases: TGTGCCAGCAGCCCCGGGACGAAGGAAAAACTGTTTTTT.